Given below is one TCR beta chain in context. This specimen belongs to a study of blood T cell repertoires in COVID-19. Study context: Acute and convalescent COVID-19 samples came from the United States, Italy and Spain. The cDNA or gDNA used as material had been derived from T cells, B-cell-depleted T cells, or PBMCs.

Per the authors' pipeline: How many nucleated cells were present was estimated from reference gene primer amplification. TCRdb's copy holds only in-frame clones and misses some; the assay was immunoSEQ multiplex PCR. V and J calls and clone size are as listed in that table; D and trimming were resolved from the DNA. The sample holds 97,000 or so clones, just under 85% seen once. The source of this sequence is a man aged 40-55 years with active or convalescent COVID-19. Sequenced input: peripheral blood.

The CDR3 nucleotides are TGCGCCAGCAGCTTCGGCGGGCAGGCGGGCCTCTCCTACGAGCAGTACTTC. Its protein is CASSFGGQAGLSYEQYF. The rearrangement links TRBV5-1 to TRBJ2-7, with a tentative D call TRBD2 (5 bases). Germline V lookup: CDR1 SGHRS, CDR2 YFSETQ. The CDR3 totals 17 residues. Trimming pared 2 bases from V and 0 bases from J, leaving 18 bases between.